Following are 9 T cell receptor beta chains from one sample sequenced in a study of T cells in Graves' hyperthyroidism and ophthalmopathy. Authors of the study amplified TCR beta CDR3 regions from RNA transcripts. When the TCR CDR3 underwent first-round RT-PCR, the HTBI primer set was used. TCRdb redid the calling of the multiplex PCR reads with MiXCR, one entry per CDR3 protein. The sample has hundreds of thousands of distinct CDR3 sequences; about 15% are singletons. The sequenced material came from blood. Receptor source: a woman in her thirties or forties with Graves' ophthalmopathy.

This clonotype was counted many times. The rearrangement joins TRBV24-1 to TRBJ1-1; D is uncertain. Germline-derived CDR1 and CDR2 are KGHDR and SFDVKD. Between the trimmed V and J ends, which lost 9 bases and 1 base, there was a span of 5 bases. CDR3 size: 11 residues. Here the CDR3 reads CATSSNTEAFF. The DNA for the CDR3 is TGTGCCACCTCGTCGAACACTGAAGCTTTCTTT.

This clonotype was counted at least ten times. The chain employs TRBV12-3 or TRBV12-4 and TRBJ2-5, with 10 bases lining up with TRBD2. The CDR3 extends over 14 amino acids. The trim removed 6 bases at V and 4 bases at J, leaving 5 bases unmatched. The CDR3 sequence is CASSRGTSAETQYF. CDR3 sequence (DNA): TGTGCCAGCAGCCGGGGGACTAGCGCAGAGACCCAGTACTTC.

This clonotype was counted ten times or more. The chain joins TRBV13 to TRBJ2-5; D is possibly TRBD1 or TRBD2 (5 bases each). The CDR3 is 12 residues long. Germline V gives CDR1 PRHDT, CDR2 FYEKMQ (reference sequence). The ends were cut back, 8 bases at V and 7 bases at J, with 14 bases in the middle. For the CDR3, the DNA is TGTGCCAGCCGTGGGGGATTGGGGACCCAGTACTTC. As protein: CASRGGLGTQYF. Full variable domain (outside the CDR3, taken from reference TRBV13 and TRBJ2-5): AAGVIQSPRHLIKEKRETATLKCYPIPRHDTVYWYQQGPGQDPQFLISFYEKMQSDKGSIPDRFSAQQFSDYHSELNMSSLELGDSALYFCASRGGLGTQYFGPGTRLLVL.

This clonotype came up many times. The V gene is TRBV28, the J gene TRBJ1-5; tentative D call: TRBD1 (5 bases). The CDR3 runs 15 residues. Germline CDR1 MDHEN, CDR2 SYDVKM. The germline V and J ends were trimmed by 8 bases and 8 bases, with 22 bases remaining between them. The CDR3 reads CASPRSGQLLEPQHF. The DNA of the CDR3 is TGTGCCAGCCCTAGAAGTGGACAACTCCTTGAGCCCCAGCATTTT.

This clonotype was detected ten times or more. The chain couples TRBV12-3 or TRBV12-4 to TRBJ1-2, with no clear D. With 2 bases removed from V and 3 bases from J, the gap between germline ends came to 7 bases. CDR3 length: 13 amino acids. The DNA of the CDR3 is TGTGCCAGCAGTTTATCGAATCACTATGGCTACACCTTC. This gives the protein CASSLSNHYGYTF.

The genes are TRBV28 and TRBJ1-1; D is unresolved. With 5 bases removed from V and 0 bases from J, the gap between germline ends came to 13 bases. Looked up from germline, CDR1 is MDHEN and CDR2 is SYDVKM. The CDR3 is made up of 15 amino acids. The CDR3 reads CASSPSGRLNTEAFF. The CDR3 bases are TGTGCCAGCAGTCCCTCCGGGCGTCTGAACACTGAAGCTTTCTTT.

This clonotype was recorded many times. V is TRBV6-1 and J is TRBJ1-5; tentative D call: TRBD1 (6 bases). V lost 6 bases and J 11 bases, leaving 20 bases between the germline ends. Germline V gene lookup returns CDR1 MNHNS and CDR2 SASEGT. CDR3 size: 14 residues. CDR3 in DNA: TGTGCCAGCAGGGAGGAAGGGGGTCTGCCGGCCCAGCATTTT. It codes for CASREEGGLPAQHF.

This chain connects TRBV29-1 to TRBJ2-5, with TRBD2 as a possible D gene (6 bases). The length of the CDR3 is 12 residues. From germline, CDR1 is SQVTM and CDR2 ANQGSEA. Trimming stripped 7 bases from V and 4 bases from J, with 13 bases between. The CDR3 loop is CSARAGRETQYF. DNA for the CDR3: TGCAGCGCAAGGGCGGGACGAGAGACCCAGTACTTC.

This clonotype appeared a few times. The chain employs TRBV6-2 or TRBV6-3 and TRBJ2-7, with D hard to call. V lost 6 bases and J lost 6, with 12 bases in between. Germline values: CDR1 MNHEY, CDR2 SVGEGT. There are 12 residues in the CDR3. The CDR3 DNA sequence: TGTGCCAGCAGCTCTGGGGTGGGCGAGCAGTACTTC. This encodes CASSSGVGEQYF.